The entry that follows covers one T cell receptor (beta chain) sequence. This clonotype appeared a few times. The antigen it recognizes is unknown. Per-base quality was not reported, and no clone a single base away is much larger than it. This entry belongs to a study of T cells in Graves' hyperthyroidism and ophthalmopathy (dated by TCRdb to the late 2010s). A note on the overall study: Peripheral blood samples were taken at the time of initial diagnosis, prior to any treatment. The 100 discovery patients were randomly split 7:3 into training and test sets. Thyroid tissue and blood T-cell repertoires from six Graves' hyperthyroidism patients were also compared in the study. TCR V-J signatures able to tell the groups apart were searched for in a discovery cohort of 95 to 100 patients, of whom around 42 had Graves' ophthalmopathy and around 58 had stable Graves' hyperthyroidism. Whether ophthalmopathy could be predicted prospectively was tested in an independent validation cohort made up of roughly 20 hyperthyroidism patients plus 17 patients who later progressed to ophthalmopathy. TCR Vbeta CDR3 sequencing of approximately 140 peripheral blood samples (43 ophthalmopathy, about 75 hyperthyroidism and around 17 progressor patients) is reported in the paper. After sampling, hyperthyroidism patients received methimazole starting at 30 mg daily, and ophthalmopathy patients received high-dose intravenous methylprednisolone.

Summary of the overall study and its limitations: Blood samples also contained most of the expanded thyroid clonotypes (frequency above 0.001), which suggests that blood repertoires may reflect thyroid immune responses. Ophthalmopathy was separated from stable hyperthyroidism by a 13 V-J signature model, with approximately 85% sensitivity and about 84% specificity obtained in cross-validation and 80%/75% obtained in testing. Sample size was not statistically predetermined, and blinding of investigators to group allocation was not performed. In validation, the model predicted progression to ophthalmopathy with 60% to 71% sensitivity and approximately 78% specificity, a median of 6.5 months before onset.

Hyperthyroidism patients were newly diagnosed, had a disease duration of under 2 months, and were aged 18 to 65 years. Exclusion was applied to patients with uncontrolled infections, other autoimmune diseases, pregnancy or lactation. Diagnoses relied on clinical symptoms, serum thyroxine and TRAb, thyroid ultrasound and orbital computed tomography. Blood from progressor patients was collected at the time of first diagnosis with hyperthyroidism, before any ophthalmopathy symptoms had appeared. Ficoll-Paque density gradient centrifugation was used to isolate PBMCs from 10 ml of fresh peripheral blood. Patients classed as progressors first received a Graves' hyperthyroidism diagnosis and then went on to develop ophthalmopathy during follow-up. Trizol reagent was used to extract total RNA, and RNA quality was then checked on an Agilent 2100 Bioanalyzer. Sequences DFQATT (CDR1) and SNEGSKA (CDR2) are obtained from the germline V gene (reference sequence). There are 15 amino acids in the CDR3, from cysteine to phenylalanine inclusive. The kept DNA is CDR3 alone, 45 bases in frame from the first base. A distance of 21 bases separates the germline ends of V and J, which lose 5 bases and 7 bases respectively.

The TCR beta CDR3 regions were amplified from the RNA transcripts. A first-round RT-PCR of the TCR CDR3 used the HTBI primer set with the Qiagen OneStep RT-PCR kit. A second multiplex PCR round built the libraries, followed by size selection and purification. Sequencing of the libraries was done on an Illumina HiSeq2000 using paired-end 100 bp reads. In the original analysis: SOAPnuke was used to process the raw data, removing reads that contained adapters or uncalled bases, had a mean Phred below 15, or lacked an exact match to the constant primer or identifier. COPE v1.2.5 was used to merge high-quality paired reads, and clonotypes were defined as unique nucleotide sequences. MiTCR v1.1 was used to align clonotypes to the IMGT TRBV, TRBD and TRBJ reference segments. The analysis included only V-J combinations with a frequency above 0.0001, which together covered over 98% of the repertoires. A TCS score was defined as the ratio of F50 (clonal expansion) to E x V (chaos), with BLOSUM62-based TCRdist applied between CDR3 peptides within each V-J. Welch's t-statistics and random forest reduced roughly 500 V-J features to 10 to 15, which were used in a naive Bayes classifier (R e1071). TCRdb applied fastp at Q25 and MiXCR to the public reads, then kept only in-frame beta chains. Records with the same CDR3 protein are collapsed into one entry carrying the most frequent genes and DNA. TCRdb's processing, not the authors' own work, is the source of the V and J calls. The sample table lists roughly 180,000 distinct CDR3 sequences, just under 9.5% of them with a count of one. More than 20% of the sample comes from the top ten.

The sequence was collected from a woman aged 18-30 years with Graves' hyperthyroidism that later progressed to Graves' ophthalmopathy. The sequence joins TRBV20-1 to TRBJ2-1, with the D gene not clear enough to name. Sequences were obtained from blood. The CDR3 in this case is CSAPMVTKNDNEQFF. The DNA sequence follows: TGCAGTGCTCCTATGGTCACGAAAAATGATAATGAGCAGTTCTTC.